A selection of T cell receptor beta chains follows, all from one sample in a study of shared clonotypes between healthy human individuals. Sequencing used immunoSEQ multiplex PCR; TCRdb keeps in-frame clones, though not all of them. The data hold about 600,000 clones, with approximately 97% observed a single time. Sequences were obtained from naive CD4+ T cells sorted from blood. The receptors were gathered from a woman in her 30s in good health. Both conserved end residues are part of each CDR3. Each record gives: J gene, clone size, D gene, V gene, CDR3 protein, CDR3 DNA. The D gene is left open where the match is weak. The size field is filled for only some rows; it gives once, few, many or a size class.

>TRBJ1-1|once|-|TRBV28
CASTLTPAFF
TGTGCCAGCACCTTGACGCCGGCTTTCTTT
>TRBJ2-1|-|-|TRBV2
CASSEVNKANEQFF
TGTGCCAGCAGTGAAGTAAACAAAGCGAATGAGCAGTTCTTC
>TRBJ1-6|-|TRBD1|TRBV2
CASSVGTGVGSPLHF
TGTGCCAGCAGTGTAGGGACAGGGGTCGGCTCACCCCTCCACTTT
>TRBJ1-1|-|-|TRBV5-1
CASSHPGRPFTEAFF
TGCGCCAGCAGCCACCCGGGACGGCCATTCACTGAAGCTTTCTTT
>TRBJ1-3|-|-|TRBV28
CASTRGGLRNTIYF
TGTGCCAGCACCCGGGGGGGCCTTCGAAACACCATATATTTT
>TRBJ2-6|-|-|TRBV10-3
CAISEVGRASANVLTF
TGTGCCATCAGTGAGGTTGGCCGGGCCTCGGCCAACGTCCTGACTTTC
>TRBJ2-7|once|-|TRBV7-9
CASSPRVHEQYF
TGTGCCAGCAGCCCACGAGTCCACGAGCAGTACTTC
>TRBJ1-1|-|-|TRBV20-1
CSGLPNTEAFF
TGCAGTGGGCTTCCGAACACTGAAGCTTTCTTT
>TRBJ2-5|once|TRBD2|TRBV7-2
CASSLRPLAGVGETQYF
TGTGCCAGCAGCTTAAGACCCCTAGCGGGAGTGGGAGAGACCCAGTACTTC
>TRBJ2-7|-|TRBD1|TRBV15
CATSRAGTAITYEQYF
TGTGCCACCAGCAGAGCCGGGACAGCGATAACCTACGAGCAGTACTTC
>TRBJ1-5|-|-|TRBV2
CASREGQFNQPQHF
TGTGCCAGCAGGGAAGGACAGTTCAATCAGCCCCAGCATTTT
>TRBJ2-7|-|-|TRBV28
CASSFGGRDEQYF
TGTGCCAGCAGTTTCGGGGGGCGCGACGAGCAGTACTTC
>TRBJ2-1|-|TRBD2|TRBV7-9
CASSLVGGQFEQFF
TGTGCCAGCAGCTTAGTGGGAGGGCAATTTGAGCAGTTCTTC
>TRBJ1-5|-|-|TRBV19
CASSMLGGEPQHF
TGTGCCAGTAGTATGCTCGGGGGTGAGCCCCAGCATTTT
>TRBJ1-2|-|-|TRBV7-9
CASSLEPESYGYTF
TGTGCCAGCAGCTTAGAGCCGGAGTCCTATGGCTACACCTTC
>TRBJ2-7|-|-|TRBV28
CASSWALSYEQYF
TGTGCCAGCAGTTGGGCACTCTCCTACGAGCAGTACTTC
>TRBJ2-1|-|-|TRBV4-1
CASSREKTGLPNNEQFF
TGCGCCAGCAGCCGAGAAAAGACCGGACTGCCGAACAATGAGCAGTTCTTC
>TRBJ1-1|-|-|TRBV28
CASSLPDRNTEAFF
TGTGCCAGCAGTTTACCGGACAGGAACACTGAAGCTTTCTTT
>TRBJ2-3|-|TRBD1|TRBV7-2
CASSLVIWQGVSADTQYF
TGTGCCAGCAGCTTAGTTATTTGGCAGGGGGTTTCAGCAGATACGCAGTATTTT
>TRBJ1-1|-|TRBD1|TRBV6-4
CASRRQGNTEAFF
TGTGCCAGCAGACGACAGGGGAACACTGAAGCTTTCTTT
>TRBJ2-1|once|-|TRBV6-1
CASSGDGSYNEQFF
TGTGCCAGCAGCGGGGACGGCTCCTACAATGAGCAGTTCTTC
>TRBJ2-2|-|TRBD1|TRBV4-1
CASSPQRQGAVTGELFF
TGCGCCAGCAGCCCCCAGCGACAGGGGGCGGTTACCGGGGAGCTGTTTTTT
>TRBJ2-3|once|-|TRBV7-9
CASSLSASERTDTQYF
TGTGCCAGCAGCTTATCCGCTAGCGAACGCACAGATACGCAGTATTTT
>TRBJ1-2|-|-|TRBV10-3
CATGSRGQDYGYTF
TGTGCCACCGGTAGTAGGGGTCAGGACTATGGCTACACCTTC
>TRBJ2-7|-|TRBD2|TRBV30
CAWSETSGREQYF
TGTGCCTGGAGCGAGACTAGCGGGAGGGAGCAGTACTTC
>TRBJ2-7|-|-|TRBV28
CASSFVYEGNYEQYF
TGTGCCAGCAGTTTTGTGTATGAGGGGAACTACGAGCAGTACTTC
>TRBJ1-2|once|-|TRBV6-6
CASSSNYGYTF
TGTGCCAGCTCCAGTAACTATGGCTACACCTTC
>TRBJ2-2|-|TRBD2|TRBV9
CASSVATSLTGELFF
TGTGCCAGCAGCGTAGCGACTAGCCTCACCGGGGAGCTGTTTTTT
>TRBJ1-4|-|-|TRBV7-9
CASSFGGGEKLFF
TGTGCCAGCAGCTTTGGGGGAGGTGAAAAACTGTTTTTT
>TRBJ2-7|-|-|TRBV5-1
CASSLVGGQAYEQYF
TGCGCCAGCAGCTTGGTTGGCGGTCAGGCCTACGAGCAGTACTTC
>TRBJ2-1|-|TRBD2|TRBV29-1
CSAQTLTSGSSPSSYNEQFF
TGCAGCGCCCAGACCCTGACTAGCGGGAGCAGCCCTAGTTCCTACAATGAGCAGTTCTTC
>TRBJ2-1|-|-|TRBV7-9
CASSSRNVNEQFF
TGTGCCAGCTCGAGCCGGAACGTGAATGAGCAGTTCTTC
>TRBJ2-5|-|TRBD2|TRBV28
CASSSILAGGQETQYF
TGTGCCAGCAGCTCCATTCTAGCGGGAGGACAAGAGACCCAGTACTTC
>TRBJ2-3|-|-|TRBV25-1
CASSVTVTDTQYF
TGTGCCAGCAGTGTAACGGTCACAGATACGCAGTATTTT
>TRBJ1-5|once|-|TRBV2
CASTREGLGQPQHF
TGTGCCAGCACAAGGGAGGGGCTAGGGCAGCCCCAGCATTTT